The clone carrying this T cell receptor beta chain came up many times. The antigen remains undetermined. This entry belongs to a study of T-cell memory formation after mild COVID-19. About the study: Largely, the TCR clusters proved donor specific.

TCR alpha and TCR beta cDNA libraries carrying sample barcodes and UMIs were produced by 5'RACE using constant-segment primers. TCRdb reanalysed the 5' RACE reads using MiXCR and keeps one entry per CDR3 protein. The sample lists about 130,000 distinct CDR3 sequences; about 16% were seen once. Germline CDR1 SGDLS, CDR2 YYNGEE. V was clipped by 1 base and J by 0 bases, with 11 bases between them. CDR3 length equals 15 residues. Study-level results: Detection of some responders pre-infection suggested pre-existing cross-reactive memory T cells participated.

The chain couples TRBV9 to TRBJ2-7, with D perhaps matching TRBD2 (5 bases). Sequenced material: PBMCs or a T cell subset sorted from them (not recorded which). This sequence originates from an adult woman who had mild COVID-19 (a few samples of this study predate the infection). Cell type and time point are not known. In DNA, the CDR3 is TGTGCCAGCAGCGTATCGAGCGGAAGCTCCTACGAGCAGTACTTC. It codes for CASSVSSGSSYEQYF.